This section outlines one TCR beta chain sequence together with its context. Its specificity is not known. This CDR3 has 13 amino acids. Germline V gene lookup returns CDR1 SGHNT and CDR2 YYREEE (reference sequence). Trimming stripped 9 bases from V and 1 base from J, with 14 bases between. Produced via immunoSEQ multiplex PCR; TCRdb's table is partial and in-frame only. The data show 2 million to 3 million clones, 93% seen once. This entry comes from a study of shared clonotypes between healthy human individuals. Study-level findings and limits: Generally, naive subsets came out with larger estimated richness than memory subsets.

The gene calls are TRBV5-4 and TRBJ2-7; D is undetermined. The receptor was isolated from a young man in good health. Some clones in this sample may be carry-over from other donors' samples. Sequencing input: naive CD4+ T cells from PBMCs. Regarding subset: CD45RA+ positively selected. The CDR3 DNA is TGTGCCACCCAAGCGAAAGAGTCCTACGAGCAGTACTTC. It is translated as CATQAKESYEQYF.